This T cell receptor (beta chain) was captured in a study of identical twins (dated by TCRdb to about 2016). With respect to the entire study: The study deep-sequenced TCR alpha and beta repertoires from monozygotic twins, unrelated adults of various ages and cord blood to test whether fetal clonotypes persist. To rule out contamination, replicate twin experiments were performed at different times with different library preparation protocols.

The library was generated by 5' RACE. The data were produced on an Illumina HiSeq 2000. Template switching added a universal primer binding site, and the final cDNA carried a unique molecular identifier that allowed TCR cDNA molecules to be counted accurately. First-strand cDNA for TCR alpha and beta chains was synthesized from specific primers in the conserved constant-segment region. To control for contamination, every cDNA library was double barcoded, receiving both a SMART-Mk sample barcode and Illumina barcodes. TruSeq adapter sequences and Illumina sample barcodes were added in two successive PCR steps. TCR alpha and beta cDNA libraries were sequenced on the Illumina HiSeq platform with custom primers. For the original study's pipeline: Raw reads were processed with MiGEC to extract unique molecular identifiers, and MiXCR was used to determine CDR3 positions. For each individual, recombination models were inferred using an EM algorithm with the repgenHMM and IGoR tools. The analysis of shared clonotypes was done with the tcR package in R, with sharing normalized by the product of cloneset sizes. To study raw recombination without the effects of thymic and clonal selection, out-of-frame nonproductive sequences were analyzed. TCRdb redid the processing of the public reads, applying fastp at Q25 and MiXCR, and retained in-frame beta chains. Rows with one shared CDR3 protein collapse into an entry with the most common genes and DNA. In this record, the V and J calls reflect TCRdb's handling and not the investigators' own analysis. The sample table shows approximately 190,000 distinct CDR3 sequences, and about 16% are seen once. The ten most abundant clones make up 40% of the sample.

Of note for this clonotype: The antigen this receptor binds is unknown. No base-level quality is on record; no much larger clone is a single base apart.

V is cut back by 5 bases and J by 2 bases, with 10 bases in the junction unmatched. CDR3 length: 16 amino acids, cysteine to phenylalanine. Only the CDR3 portion is preserved as DNA: 48 bases, with reading frame beginning at the first base. CDR1 and CDR2 are read off the germline V gene (reference sequence) as MNHEY and SMNVEV. All donors were healthy Caucasians. The twin cohort consisted of three pairs of female monozygotic twins, all aged about 18 to 30 years. Positive isolation kits from Invitrogen were used to isolate the CD4+ and CD8+ T cell populations. What the work shows at the level of the full study, not this receptor alone: Compared with coincidental sharing between unrelated individuals, an excess of low generation-probability sequences was observed among out-of-frame TCR alpha sequences shared between twins. The excess sharing between twins in beta out-of-frame sequences was weaker because fewer shared sequences reduced the signal-to-noise ratio. Abundant cord blood beta clonotypes had fewer insertions, young adult naive repertoires showed a similar but weaker trend, and memory repertoires showed no such trend. Because the same donors could not be followed over many years, the conclusions relied on cross-sectional statistical analysis. Recombination models systematically underestimated out-of-frame TCR alpha sharing in monozygotic twins but agreed with sharing between unrelated individuals. Zero-insertion analyses could be partly confounded by invariant T cells such as MAIT and iNKT, although diverse VJ usage argued against such confounding for most clonotypes.

This same sample was also taken into another study, of T cells expressing NK-cell markers. The second study also describes: Three sorted T-cell subsets (CD3+CD56+NKG2C+, CD3+CD56+NKG2C- and CD3+CD56-NKG2C+) from several donors had their TCR beta-chain repertoires profiled. Among the eight sequenced donors, only one was HCMV-seronegative, while the other seven were HCMV-seropositive. In several experiments an anti-gammadeltaTCR antibody was added to restrict sorting to alphabetaTCR-expressing T cells. In six donors, the dominant CD3+CD56+NKG2C+ clonotypes were among the top 10 CD8+ clonotypes and accounted for roughly 1.0-7.5% of CD8+ T cells. Those dominant clonotypes were again the most abundant among CD3+CD56-NKG2C+ cells in four donors, at about 25-60.1%. Whether the expanded NKG2C-expressing T cell clones were specific for HCMV antigens was left unclear. The study sequenced eight donors, all healthy volunteers chosen at random: three men and five women. To determine HCMV serostatus, a commercial ELISA kit was used to detect HCMV-specific IgG in serum. MIGEC was used to demultiplex reads and group reads by UMI, and MiTCR was used to assemble and quantify clonotypes. To exclude erroneous sequences, any TCR cDNA sequence not supported by at least two reads was discarded. The tcR package was used for downstream repertoire analysis, and clonotypes were matched across fractions by CDR3 nucleotide sequence plus V segment. VDJmatch was used to annotate antigen specificity against VDJdb, with one amino acid substitution in CDR3 allowed.

Sequencing was carried out using CD8+ T cells sorted from blood. Recombination linked TRBV27 to TRBJ2-3; TRBD2 lines up with 7 middle nucleotides. The source is a young woman in good health. This receptor has the CDR3 CASSPQVRGSTDTQYF. At the DNA level, the sequence is TGTGCCAGCAGTCCCCAGGTGCGGGGGTCCACAGATACGCAGTATTTT.